This TCR beta chain was sequenced for a study of control samples from healthy donors and cancer patients. The data were produced by immunoSEQ multiplex PCR, yet TCRdb's version contains in-frame clones alone and is incomplete. Among 95,000 to 130,000 clones listed, 75% to 90% were seen once. J gave up 10 bases and V 3 bases, and 6 bases lay outside the gene matches. In germline, CDR1 is SGHRS, CDR2 YFSETQ. The CDR3 totals 14 residues. The specimen was PBMCs. This receptor was taken from a woman aged 45-65 years with colorectal cancer. J is TRBJ2-1 and V is TRBV5-1, with TRBD2 matching 11 bases. In nucleotides, the CDR3 is TGCGCCAGCAGCTCGACTAGCGGGGCGGAGGAGCAGTTCTTC. This sequence encodes CASSSTSGAEEQFF.